This T cell receptor beta chain was captured in a study of CD8+CD57+ T cells in acquired aplastic anemia. Overall study: Isolated CD4+ and CD8+ cells, once sorted, yielded DNA averaging roughly 3.2 ug.

Study-level results: Common to patients and controls were 25 to 30 CD8+ CDR3 sequences.

The use of genomic DNA as template underpinned the TCR beta VDJ and CDR3 profiling. TCRdb passed the reads through MiXCR, listing each CDR3 protein once. The sample includes 200,000 to 250,000 distinct CDR3 sequences, under 65% of them seen just once. The CDR3 is 13 amino acids. The germline gives CDR1 SQVTM, CDR2 ANQGSEA. Trimming left V 5 bases short and J 7 bases short, with 17 bases between. Comments on this clonotype: Its antigen is not known.

Sequencing used sorted CD4+, CD8+, or CD8+CD57+ T cells (not recorded which) from PBMCs. V gene TRBV29-1 combines with J gene TRBJ2-5; D might be TRBD1 (6 bases). This TCR was sampled from a human donor in good health. The CDR3 DNA is TGCAGCGTTTTACCGGGACATCGAGCGACCCAGTACTTC. It codes for CSVLPGHRATQYF.